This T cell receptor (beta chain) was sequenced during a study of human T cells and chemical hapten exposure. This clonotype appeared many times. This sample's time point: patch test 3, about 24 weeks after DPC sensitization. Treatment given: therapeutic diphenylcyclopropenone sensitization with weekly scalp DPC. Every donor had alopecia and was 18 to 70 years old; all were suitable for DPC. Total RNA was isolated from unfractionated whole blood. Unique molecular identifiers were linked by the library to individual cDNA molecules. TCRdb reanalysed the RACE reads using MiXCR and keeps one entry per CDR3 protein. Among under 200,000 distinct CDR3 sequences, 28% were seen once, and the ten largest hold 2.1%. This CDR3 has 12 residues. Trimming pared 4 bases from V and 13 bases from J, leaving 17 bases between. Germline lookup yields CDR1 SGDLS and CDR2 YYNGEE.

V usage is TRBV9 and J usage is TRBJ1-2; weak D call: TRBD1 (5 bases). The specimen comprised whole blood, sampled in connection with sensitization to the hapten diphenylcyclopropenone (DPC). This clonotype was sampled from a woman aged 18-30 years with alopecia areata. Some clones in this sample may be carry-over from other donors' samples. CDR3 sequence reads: CASSLTRGPLTF. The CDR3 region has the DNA TGTGCCAGCAGCCTTACCCGGGGCCCCCTCACCTTC.